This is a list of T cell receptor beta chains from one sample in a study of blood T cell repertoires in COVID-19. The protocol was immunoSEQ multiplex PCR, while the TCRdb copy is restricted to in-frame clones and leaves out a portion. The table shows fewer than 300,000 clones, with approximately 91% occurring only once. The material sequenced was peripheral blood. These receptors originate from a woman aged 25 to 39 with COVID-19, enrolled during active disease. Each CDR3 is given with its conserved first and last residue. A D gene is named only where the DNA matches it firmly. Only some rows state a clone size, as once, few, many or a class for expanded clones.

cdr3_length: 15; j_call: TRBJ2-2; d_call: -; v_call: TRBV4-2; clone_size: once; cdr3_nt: TGTGCCAGCAGCCAATACGGGGGGAACACCGGGGAGCTGTTTTTT; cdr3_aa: CASSQYGGNTGELFF
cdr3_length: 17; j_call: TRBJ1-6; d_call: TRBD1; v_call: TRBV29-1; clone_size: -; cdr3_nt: TGCAGCGTTGAAAGGGGGCCCTATAACTCCTATAATTCACCCCTCCACTTT; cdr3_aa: CSVERGPYNSYNSPLHF
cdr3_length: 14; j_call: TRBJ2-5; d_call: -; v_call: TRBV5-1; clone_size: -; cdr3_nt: TGCGCCAGCAGTCCGACAGGTCGCCAAGAGACCCAGTACTTC; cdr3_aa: CASSPTGRQETQYF
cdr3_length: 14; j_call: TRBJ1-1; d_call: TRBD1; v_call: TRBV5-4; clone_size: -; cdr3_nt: TGTGCCAGCAGCCGGGGGACAGGGCTCACTGAAGCTTTCTTT; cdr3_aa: CASSRGTGLTEAFF
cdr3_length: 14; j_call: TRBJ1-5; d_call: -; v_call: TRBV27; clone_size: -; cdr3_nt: TGTGCCAGCAGTTTATCCGGGGGGAATCAGCCCCAGCATTTT; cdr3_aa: CASSLSGGNQPQHF
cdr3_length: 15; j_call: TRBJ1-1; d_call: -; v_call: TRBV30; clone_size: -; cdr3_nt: TGTGCCTGGAGTGGCCGGGGGGTATCTAACACTGAAGCTTTCTTT; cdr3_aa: CAWSGRGVSNTEAFF
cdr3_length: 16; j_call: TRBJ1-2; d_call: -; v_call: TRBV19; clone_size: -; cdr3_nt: TGTGCCAGTAGTATTGGTGACAGTAAATCAAACTATGGCTACACCTTC; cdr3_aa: CASSIGDSKSNYGYTF
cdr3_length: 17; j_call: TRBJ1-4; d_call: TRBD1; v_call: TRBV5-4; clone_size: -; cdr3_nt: TGTGCCAGCAGCCCGGGACAGGGGGGGACAACTAATGAAAAACTGTTTTTT; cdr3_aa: CASSPGQGGTTNEKLFF
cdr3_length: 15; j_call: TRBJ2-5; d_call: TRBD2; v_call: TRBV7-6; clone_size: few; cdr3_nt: TGTGCCAGCAGCTACAGCGGGAGAGGTCGAGAGACCCAGTACTTC; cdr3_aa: CASSYSGRGRETQYF
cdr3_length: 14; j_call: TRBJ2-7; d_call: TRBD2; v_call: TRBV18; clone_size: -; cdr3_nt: TGTGCCAGCTCACCATCACTAGCGGGAAGCGAGCAGTACTTC; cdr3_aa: CASSPSLAGSEQYF
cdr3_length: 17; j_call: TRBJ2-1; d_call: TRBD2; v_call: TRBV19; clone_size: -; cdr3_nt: TGTGCCAGTAGCCGGACTAGCGGGAGGAGAGCGTACAATGAGCAGTTCTTC; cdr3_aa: CASSRTSGRRAYNEQFF
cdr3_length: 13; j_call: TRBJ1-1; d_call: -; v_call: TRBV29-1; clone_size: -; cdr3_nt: TGCAGCGTTAAAGTTGTCGGGAGCACTGAAGCTTTCTTT; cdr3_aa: CSVKVVGSTEAFF
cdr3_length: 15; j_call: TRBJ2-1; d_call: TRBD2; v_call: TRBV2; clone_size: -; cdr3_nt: TGTGCTAGCAGTTCCGGGACTAGTGGGTTGAATGAGCAGTTCTTC; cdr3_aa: CASSSGTSGLNEQFF
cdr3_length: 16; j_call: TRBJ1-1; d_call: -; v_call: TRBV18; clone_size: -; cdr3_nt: TGTGCCAGCTCACCAGGTGTAGGAGGCCGGGACACTGAAGCTTTCTTT; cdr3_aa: CASSPGVGGRDTEAFF
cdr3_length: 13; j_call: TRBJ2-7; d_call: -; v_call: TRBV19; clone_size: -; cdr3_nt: TGTGCCAGTAGTACACGACAGGCCTACGAGCAGTACTTC; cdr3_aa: CASSTRQAYEQYF
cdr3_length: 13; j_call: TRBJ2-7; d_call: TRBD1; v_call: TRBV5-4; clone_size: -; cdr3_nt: TGTGCCAGCAGCTCGAGACAGGGAATAGAGCAGTACTTC; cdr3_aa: CASSSRQGIEQYF
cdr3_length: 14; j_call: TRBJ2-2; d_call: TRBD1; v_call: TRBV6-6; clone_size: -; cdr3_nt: TGTGCCAGCAGAGAAGGGACAGCCCCCGGGGAGCTGTTTTTT; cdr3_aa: CASREGTAPGELFF
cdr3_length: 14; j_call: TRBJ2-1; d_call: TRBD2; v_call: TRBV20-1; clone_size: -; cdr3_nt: TGCAGTGCTAGTCTAGCGGGAGTCTACAATGAGCAGTTCTTC; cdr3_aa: CSASLAGVYNEQFF
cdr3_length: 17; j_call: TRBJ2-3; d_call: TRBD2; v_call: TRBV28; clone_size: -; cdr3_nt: TGTGCCAGCAGTTTATGGGCTAGCGGGAGGGGCACAGATACGCAGTATTTT; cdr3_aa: CASSLWASGRGTDTQYF
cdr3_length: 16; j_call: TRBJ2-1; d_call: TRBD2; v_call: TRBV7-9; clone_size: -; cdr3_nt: TGTGCCAGCAGCTTTTCCGGGCTAGCGGGTATCAATGAGCAGTTCTTC; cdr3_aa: CASSFSGLAGINEQFF
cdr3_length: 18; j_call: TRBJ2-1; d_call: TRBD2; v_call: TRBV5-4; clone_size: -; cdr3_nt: TGTGCCAGCAGCAAGGGGACTAGCGGGGCCATCATGGTGGGTGAGCAGTTCTTC; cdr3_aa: CASSKGTSGAIMVGEQFF
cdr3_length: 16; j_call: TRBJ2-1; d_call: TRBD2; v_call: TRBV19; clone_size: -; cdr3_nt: TGTGCCAGTAGCGCGGGACTAGCGGGAGAGGGCAATGAGCAGTTCTTC; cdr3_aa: CASSAGLAGEGNEQFF
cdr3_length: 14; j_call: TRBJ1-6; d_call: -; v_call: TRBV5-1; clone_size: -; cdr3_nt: TGCGCCAGCAGCACTTCGGGAAATAATTCACCCCTCCACTTT; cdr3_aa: CASSTSGNNSPLHF
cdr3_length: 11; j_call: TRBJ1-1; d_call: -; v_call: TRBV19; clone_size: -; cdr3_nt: TGTGCCAGTAGTTACGGGGGGCCCGCTTTCTTT; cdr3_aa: CASSYGGPAFF
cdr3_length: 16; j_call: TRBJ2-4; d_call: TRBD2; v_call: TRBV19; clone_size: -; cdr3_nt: TGTGCCAGTAGTTTGAATAGCGGGAGCCCCAAAAACATTCAGTACTTC; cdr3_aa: CASSLNSGSPKNIQYF
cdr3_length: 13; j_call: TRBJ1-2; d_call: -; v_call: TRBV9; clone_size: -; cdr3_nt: TGTGCCAGCAGCCCCCAGGGAAACTATGGCTACACCTTC; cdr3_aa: CASSPQGNYGYTF
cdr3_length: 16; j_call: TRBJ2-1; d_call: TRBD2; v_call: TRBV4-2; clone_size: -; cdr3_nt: TGTGCCAGCAGCCTGGATAGCGGGAGCTCCTACAATGAGCAGTTCTTC; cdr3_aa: CASSLDSGSSYNEQFF
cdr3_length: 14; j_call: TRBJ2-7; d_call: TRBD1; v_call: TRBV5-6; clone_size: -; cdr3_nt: TGTGCCAGCAGCTCGACAGGGAAGGACTACGAGCAGTACTTC; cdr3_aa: CASSSTGKDYEQYF
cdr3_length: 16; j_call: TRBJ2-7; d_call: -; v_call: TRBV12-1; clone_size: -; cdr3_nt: TGTGCCAGCAGCCACCTCGCGGTAGCGGATCCCTACGAGCAGTACTTC; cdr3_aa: CASSHLAVADPYEQYF
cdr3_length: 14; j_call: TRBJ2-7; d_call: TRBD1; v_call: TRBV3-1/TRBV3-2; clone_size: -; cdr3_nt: TGTGCCAGCAGCCTCAAGACAGGGTCCTACGAGCAGTACTTC; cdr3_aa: CASSLKTGSYEQYF
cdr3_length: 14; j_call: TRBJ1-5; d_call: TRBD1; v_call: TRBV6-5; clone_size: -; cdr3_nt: TGTGCCAGCCAACAGGGGATTACCAATCAGCCCCAGCATTTT; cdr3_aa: CASQQGITNQPQHF